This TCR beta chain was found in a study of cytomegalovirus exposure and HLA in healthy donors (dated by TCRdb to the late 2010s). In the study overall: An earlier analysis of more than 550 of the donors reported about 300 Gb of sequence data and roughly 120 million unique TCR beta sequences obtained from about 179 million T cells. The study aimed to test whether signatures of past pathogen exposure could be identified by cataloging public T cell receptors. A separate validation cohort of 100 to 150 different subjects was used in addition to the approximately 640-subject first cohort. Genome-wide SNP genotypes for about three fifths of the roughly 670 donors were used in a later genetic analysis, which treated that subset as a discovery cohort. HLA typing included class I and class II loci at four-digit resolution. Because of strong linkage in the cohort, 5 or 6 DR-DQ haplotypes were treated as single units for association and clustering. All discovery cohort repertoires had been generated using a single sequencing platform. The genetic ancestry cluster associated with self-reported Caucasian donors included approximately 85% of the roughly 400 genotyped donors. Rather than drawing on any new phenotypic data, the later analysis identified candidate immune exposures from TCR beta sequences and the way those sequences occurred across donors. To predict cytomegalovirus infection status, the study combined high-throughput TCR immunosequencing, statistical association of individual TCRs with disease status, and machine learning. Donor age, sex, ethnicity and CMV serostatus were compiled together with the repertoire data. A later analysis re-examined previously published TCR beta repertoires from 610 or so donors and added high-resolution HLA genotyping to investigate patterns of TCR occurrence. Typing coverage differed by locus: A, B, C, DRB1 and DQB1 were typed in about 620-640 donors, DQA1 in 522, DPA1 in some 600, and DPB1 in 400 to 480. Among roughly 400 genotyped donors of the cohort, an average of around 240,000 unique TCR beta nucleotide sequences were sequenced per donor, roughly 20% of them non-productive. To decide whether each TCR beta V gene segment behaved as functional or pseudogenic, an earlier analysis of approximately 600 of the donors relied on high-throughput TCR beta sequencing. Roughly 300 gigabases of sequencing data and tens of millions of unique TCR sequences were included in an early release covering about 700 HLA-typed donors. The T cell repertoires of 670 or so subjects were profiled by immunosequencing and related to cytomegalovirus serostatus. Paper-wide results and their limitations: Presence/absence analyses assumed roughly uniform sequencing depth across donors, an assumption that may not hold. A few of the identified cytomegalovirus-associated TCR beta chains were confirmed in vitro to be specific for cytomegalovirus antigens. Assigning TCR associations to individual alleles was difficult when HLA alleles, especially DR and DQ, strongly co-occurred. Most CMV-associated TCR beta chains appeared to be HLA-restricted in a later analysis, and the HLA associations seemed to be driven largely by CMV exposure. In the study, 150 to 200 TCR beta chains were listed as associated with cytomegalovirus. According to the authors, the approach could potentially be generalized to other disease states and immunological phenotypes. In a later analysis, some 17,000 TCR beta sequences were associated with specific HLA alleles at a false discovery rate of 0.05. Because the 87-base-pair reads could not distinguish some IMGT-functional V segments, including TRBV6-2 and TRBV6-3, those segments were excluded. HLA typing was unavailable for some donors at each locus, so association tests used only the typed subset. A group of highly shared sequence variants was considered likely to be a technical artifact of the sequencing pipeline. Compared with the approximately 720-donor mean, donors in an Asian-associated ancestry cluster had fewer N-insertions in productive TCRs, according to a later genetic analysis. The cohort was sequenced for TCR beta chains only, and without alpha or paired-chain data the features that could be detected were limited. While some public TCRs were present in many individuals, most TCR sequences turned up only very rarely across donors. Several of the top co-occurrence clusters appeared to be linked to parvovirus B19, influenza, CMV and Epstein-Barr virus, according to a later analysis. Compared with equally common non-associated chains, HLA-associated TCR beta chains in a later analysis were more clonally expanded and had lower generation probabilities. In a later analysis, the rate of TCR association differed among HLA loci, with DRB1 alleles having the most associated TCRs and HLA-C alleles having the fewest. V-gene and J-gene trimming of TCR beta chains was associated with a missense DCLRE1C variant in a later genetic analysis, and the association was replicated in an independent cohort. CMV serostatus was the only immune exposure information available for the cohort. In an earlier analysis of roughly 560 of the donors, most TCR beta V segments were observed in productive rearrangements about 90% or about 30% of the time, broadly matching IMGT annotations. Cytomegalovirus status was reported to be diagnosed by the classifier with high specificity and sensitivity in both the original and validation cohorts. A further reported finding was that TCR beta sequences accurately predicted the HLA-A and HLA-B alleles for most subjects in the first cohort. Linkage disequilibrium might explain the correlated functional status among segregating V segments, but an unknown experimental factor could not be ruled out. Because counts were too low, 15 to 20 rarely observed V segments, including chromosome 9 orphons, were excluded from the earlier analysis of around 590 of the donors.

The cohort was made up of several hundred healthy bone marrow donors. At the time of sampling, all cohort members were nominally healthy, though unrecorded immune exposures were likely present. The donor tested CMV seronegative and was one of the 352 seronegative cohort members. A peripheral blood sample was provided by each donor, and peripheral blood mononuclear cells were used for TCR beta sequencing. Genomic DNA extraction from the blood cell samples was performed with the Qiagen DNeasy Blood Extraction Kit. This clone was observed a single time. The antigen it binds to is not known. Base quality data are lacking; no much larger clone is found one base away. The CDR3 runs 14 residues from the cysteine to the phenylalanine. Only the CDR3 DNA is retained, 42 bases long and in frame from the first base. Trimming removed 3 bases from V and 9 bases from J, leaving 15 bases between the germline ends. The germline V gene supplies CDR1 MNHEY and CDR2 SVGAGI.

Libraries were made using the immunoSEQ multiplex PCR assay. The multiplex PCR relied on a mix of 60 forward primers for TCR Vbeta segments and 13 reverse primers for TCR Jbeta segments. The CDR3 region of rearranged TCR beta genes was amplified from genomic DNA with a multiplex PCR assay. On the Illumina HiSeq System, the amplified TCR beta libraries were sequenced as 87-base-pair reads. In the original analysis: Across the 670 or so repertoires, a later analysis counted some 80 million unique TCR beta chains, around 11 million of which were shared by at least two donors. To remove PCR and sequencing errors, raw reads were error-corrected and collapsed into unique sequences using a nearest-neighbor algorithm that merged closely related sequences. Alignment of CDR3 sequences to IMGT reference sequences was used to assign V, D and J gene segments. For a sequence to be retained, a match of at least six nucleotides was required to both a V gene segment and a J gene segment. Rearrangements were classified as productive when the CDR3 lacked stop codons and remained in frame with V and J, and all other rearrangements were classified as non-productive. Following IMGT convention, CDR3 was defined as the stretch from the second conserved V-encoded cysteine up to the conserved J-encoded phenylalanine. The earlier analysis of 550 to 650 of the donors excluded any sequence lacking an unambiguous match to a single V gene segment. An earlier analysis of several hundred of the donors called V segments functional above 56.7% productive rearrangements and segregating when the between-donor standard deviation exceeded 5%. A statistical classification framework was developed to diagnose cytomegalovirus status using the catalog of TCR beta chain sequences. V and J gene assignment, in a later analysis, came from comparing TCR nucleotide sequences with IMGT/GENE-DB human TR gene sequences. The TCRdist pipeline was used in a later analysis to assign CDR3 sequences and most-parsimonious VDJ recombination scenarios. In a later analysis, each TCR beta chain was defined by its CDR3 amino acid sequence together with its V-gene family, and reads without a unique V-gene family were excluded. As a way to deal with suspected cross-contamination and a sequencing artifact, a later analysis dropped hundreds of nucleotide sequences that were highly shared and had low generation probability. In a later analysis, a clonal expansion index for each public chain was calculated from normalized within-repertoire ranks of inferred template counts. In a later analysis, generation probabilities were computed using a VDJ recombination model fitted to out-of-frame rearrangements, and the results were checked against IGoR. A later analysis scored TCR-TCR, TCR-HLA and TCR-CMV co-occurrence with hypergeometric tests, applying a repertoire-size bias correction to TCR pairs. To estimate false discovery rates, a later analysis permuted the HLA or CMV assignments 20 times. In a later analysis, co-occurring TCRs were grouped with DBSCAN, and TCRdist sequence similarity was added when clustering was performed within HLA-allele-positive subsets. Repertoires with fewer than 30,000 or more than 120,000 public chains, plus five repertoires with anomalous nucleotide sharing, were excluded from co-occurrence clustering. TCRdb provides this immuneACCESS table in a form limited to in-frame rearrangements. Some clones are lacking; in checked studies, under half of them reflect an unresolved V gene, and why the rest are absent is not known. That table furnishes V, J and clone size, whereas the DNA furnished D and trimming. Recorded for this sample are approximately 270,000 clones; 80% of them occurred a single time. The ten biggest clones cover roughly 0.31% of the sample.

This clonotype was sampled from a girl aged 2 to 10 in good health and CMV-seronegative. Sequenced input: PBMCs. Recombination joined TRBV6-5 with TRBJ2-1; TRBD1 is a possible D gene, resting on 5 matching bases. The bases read TGTGCCAGCAGTTATAAGTCCCTAGGGGCTGAGCAGTTCTTC. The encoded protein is CASSYKSLGAEQFF.